Listed here are 21 T cell receptor beta chains from one sample, sequenced in a study of cytomegalovirus exposure and HLA in healthy donors. The PCR had 60 Vbeta and 13 Jbeta primers. The table came from immunoSEQ multiplex PCR; TCRdb's copy has only in-frame clones and leaves some out. The sample lists some 150,000 clones, 70% to 90% occurring once. The sequenced material came from PBMCs. These receptors came from a woman aged 25 to 45 in good health and CMV-seronegative.

This sequence joins TRBV6-1 and TRBJ1-2, with 10 bases fitting TRBD1. J lost 5 bases, V lost 1 base, and 7 bases had no gene match. Germline values: CDR1 MNHNS, CDR2 SASEGT. The CDR3 is 16 amino acids. CDR3 loop: CASSEGGTGARYGYTF. The CDR3 nucleotides read TGTGCCAGCAGTGAAGGGGGGACAGGGGCCCGGTATGGCTACACCTTC.

J is TRBJ1-2 and V is TRBV5-1, with 12 bases aligning to TRBD1. Germline lookup yields CDR1 SGHRS and CDR2 YFSETQ. With 4 bases clipped from V and 6 bases from J, the junction kept 19 bases outside the gene matches. This CDR3 contains 19 residues. This CDR3 is CASSVARGTGGPSLHGYTF. The CDR3, as DNA: TGCGCCAGCAGCGTGGCCAGGGGGACAGGGGGCCCATCTTTACATGGCTACACCTTC.

This sequence joins TRBV5-1 and TRBJ2-7; D remains ambiguous. CDR3 length: 13 amino acids. V was trimmed by 4 bases and J by 4 bases, leaving 12 bases between them. Germline CDR1 reads SGHRS; CDR2 reads YFSETQ. CDR3 bases: TGCGCCAGCAGCCTTTCCCCAGTATACGAGCAGTACTTC. Encoded protein: CASSLSPVYEQYF.

The chain links TRBV6-6 to TRBJ1-5, with a weak D call TRBD1 (6 bases). The germline V gene has CDR1 MNHNY and CDR2 SVGAGI (reference sequence). V dropped 6 bases and J dropped 1 base, with 10 bases sitting between them. This CDR3 is built from 14 residues. CDR3 nucleotide sequence: TGTGCCAGCAGAAAGCAGGGGAGCAATCAGCCCCAGCATTTT. Amino acid sequence: CASRKQGSNQPQHF.

The chain combines TRBV19 with TRBJ2-7, with TRBD1 matching 9 bases. The V segment lost 5 bases and the J segment 2 bases; nucleotides outside the gene matches: 16. From germline, CDR1 is LNHDA and CDR2 SQIVND (reference sequence). The CDR3 has 18 amino acids. The CDR3 loop is CASSSILAGQGLTYEQYF. CDR3 coding DNA: TGTGCCAGTAGTTCCATTCTTGCCGGACAGGGGTTAACCTACGAGCAGTACTTC.

This chain connects TRBV7-2 to TRBJ2-3; D gene unclear. Germline lookup yields CDR1 SGHTA and CDR2 FQGNSA. CDR3 length equals 14 residues. V was cut by 0 bases and J by 2 bases, with 6 bases left in between. CDR3 sequence reads: CASSLALLTDTQYF. The CDR3 DNA follows: TGTGCCAGCAGCTTAGCTCTACTCACAGATACGCAGTATTTT.

The chain links TRBV6-1 to TRBJ2-3; 7 bases map to TRBD2. J was trimmed by 6 bases and V by 1 base; bases with no gene match: 4. Germline CDR1 and CDR2: MNHNS and SASEGT. The CDR3 is made up of 14 amino acids. CDR3 residues: CASSEGRGGDTQYF. Here the CDR3 DNA reads TGTGCCAGCAGTGAAGGCCGGGGAGGGGATACGCAGTATTTT.

The chain joins TRBV19 to TRBJ1-1, with D unclear. Germline V gene lookup returns CDR1 LNHDA and CDR2 SQIVND (reference sequence). Trimming took 0 bases from V and 4 from J, leaving 18 bases between them. CDR3 length: 17 residues. The CDR3 sequence is CASSIEGLRVGGTEAFF. The CDR3 DNA is TGTGCCAGTAGTATAGAAGGTTTAAGAGTAGGAGGCACTGAAGCTTTCTTT.

This sequence joins TRBV2 and TRBJ2-4; TRBD1 matches at 10 bases. The CDR3 has 15 amino acids. V lost 7 bases to trimming and J lost 1 base; unmatched junction nucleotides: 4. The germline CDR1 and CDR2 sequences are SNHLY and FYNNEI. CDR3 in DNA: TGTGCCAGCATACGACAGGGGGCGGCCAAAAACATTCAGTACTTC. It encodes CASIRQGAAKNIQYF. The full variable domain, rest sourced from reference TRBV2 and TRBJ2-4, is EPEVTQTPSHQVTQMGQEVILRCVPISNHLYFYWYRQILGQKVEFLVSFYNNEISEKSEIFDDQFSVERPDGSNFTLKIRSTKLEDSAMYFCASIRQGAAKNIQYFGAGTRLSVL.

The chain recombines TRBV7-9 with TRBJ1-6, with D maybe TRBD1 (6 bases). This CDR3 spans 14 amino acids. The ends were cut back, 5 bases at V and 9 bases at J, with 14 bases in the middle. Germline-derived CDR1 and CDR2 are SEHNR and FQNEAQ (reference sequence). The CDR3 DNA sequence: TGTGCCAGCAGCCGACAGGCCGAGGGTTCACCCCTCCACTTT. Its translation is CASSRQAEGSPLHF. The full variable domain, with the rest looked up from reference TRBV7-9 and TRBJ1-6, is DTGVSQNPRHKITKRGQNVTFRCDPISEHNRLYWYRQTLGQGPEFLTYFQNEAQLEKSRLLSDRFSAERPKGSFSTLEIQRTEQGDSAMYLCASSRQAEGSPLHFGNGTRLTVT.

The rearrangement uses TRBV27 and TRBJ2-1; 7 nucleotides match TRBD2. This CDR3 contains 12 residues. Germline CDR1 MNHEY, CDR2 SMNVEV (reference sequence). Unmatched junction bases numbered 4, after V lost 5 bases and J lost 9 bases. The CDR3 protein is CASSNPSGEQFF. CDR3 coding DNA: TGTGCCAGCAGTAACCCTAGCGGTGAGCAGTTCTTC.

The V gene is TRBV28, the J gene TRBJ2-1, with 10 bases that match TRBD2. The CDR3 sequence is 15 residues long. Germline V gene data show CDR1 as MDHEN and CDR2 as SYDVKM. Trimming cost V 3 bases and J 5 bases; bases outside gene matches: 4. The CDR3 DNA sequence: TGTGCCAGCAGTTTGGCTAGCGGGGGCCACAATGAGCAGTTCTTC. This gives the protein CASSLASGGHNEQFF.

The chain employs TRBV19 and TRBJ1-1; TRBD1 matches at 10 bases. CDR1 is LNHDA, CDR2 SQIVND, per germline (reference sequence). The CDR3 is 17 residues long. J gave up 0 bases and V 6 bases, and 10 bases lay outside the gene matches. The CDR3 is CASRPRDRGQMNTEAFF. The CDR3, as DNA: TGTGCCAGTAGGCCCCGGGACAGGGGACAAATGAACACTGAAGCTTTCTTT.

The sample holds one count of this clone. The chain uses TRBV2 and TRBJ2-2; 7 bases map to TRBD1. There are 15 residues in the CDR3. The V and J ends lost 6 bases and 7 bases, in that order; junction bases with no gene match: 11. Per germline, CDR1 SNHLY and CDR2 FYNNEI. The CDR3 region is CASRAVTGRGGELFF. Written as DNA, the CDR3 is TGTGCCAGCAGGGCAGTGACAGGGAGAGGCGGGGAGCTGTTTTTT.

The sample holds one count of this clone. V gene TRBV11-2 combines with J gene TRBJ1-2, with a possible D match to TRBD1 (6 bases). The germline V gene has CDR1 SGHAT and CDR2 FQNNGV. The CDR3 length is 14 residues. Trimming stripped 1 base from V and 6 bases from J, with 12 bases between. The CDR3: CASSLGVGGDGYTF. The CDR3, as DNA: TGTGCCAGCAGCTTAGGGGTAGGGGGAGATGGCTACACCTTC.

This sequence joins TRBV2 and TRBJ1-2; a weak D match, TRBD1 (6 bases). CDR3 length equals 13 residues. Trimming removed 4 bases at V and 6 bases at J, with 12 bases between. Germline CDR1 and CDR2: SNHLY and FYNNEI. This chain's CDR3 is CASSGGGVHGYTF. The CDR3 DNA is TGTGCCAGCAGTGGAGGGGGAGTCCATGGCTACACCTTC.

This chain links TRBV11-2 with TRBJ1-6; D gene uncertain. Looked up from germline, CDR1 is SGHAT and CDR2 is FQNNGV. The CDR3 spans 13 residues. The V end was cut by 0 bases, the J end by 9 bases, with 6 bases between. Written as DNA, the CDR3 is TGTGCCAGCAGCTTAGACATCGGTTCACCCCTCCACTTT. Encoded protein: CASSLDIGSPLHF.

The chain has TRBV5-1 and TRBJ2-7; D gene uncertain. In germline, CDR1 is SGHRS, CDR2 YFSETQ. The CDR3 is 14 amino acids. Deletions cut 0 bases from V and 4 bases from J, with 11 bases between. The CDR3, as DNA: TGCGCCAGCAGCTTGGCCCCCGGGTCGTACGAGCAGTACTTC. This encodes CASSLAPGSYEQYF.

The rearrangement uses TRBV30 and TRBJ1-5; D is perhaps TRBD1 (6 bases). The germline gives CDR1 GTSNPN, CDR2 SVGIG (reference sequence). The length of the CDR3 is 14 residues. V lost 0 bases and J lost 4, with 10 bases in between. The CDR3 DNA sequence: TGTGCCTGGAGTGTGTGGGGGCAGAATCAGCCCCAGCATTTT. Amino acid sequence: CAWSVWGQNQPQHF.

A word on this clone: Since the CDR3 does not end with the conserved phenylalanine or tryptophan, this likely comes from a read error. This chain connects TRBV6-6 to TRBJ1-6; the match to TRBD1 covers 9 bases. This CDR3 contains 16 residues. CDR1 is MNHNY and CDR2 is SVGAGI in the germline V gene (reference sequence). Losses at the gene ends were 2 bases for V and 5 bases for J; bases not matched to a gene: 4. In DNA, the CDR3 is TGTGCCAGCAGTTACGAGACAGGGGGGCATAATTCACCCCTCCACCTT. Translating gives CASSYETGGHNSPLHL.

The J gene is TRBJ1-3, the V gene TRBV28; 7 bases line up with TRBD1. Germline V lookup: CDR1 MDHEN, CDR2 SYDVKM. This CDR3 spans 15 amino acids. V lost 9 bases and J lost 3; bases outside the gene matches: 11. In DNA form, the CDR3 reads TGTGCCAGTACCCGACAGGGAAAGGGTGGAAACACCATATATTTT. Translation gives CASTRQGKGGNTIYF.